This T cell receptor (beta chain) is drawn from a study of blood T cell repertoires in COVID-19 (dated by TCRdb to about 2020). Notes on the research overall: The collaborator samples originated in the United States, Italy and Spain and spanned the acute and convalescent phases of COVID-19. Where available, HLA class I and class II types were obtained from metadata supplied by the sample provider rather than from assay-based typing. Sample metadata almost always included a de-identified subject ID, COVID-19 status, age in years and sex. The dataset comprised deeply sampled blood TCRbeta repertoires from subjects exposed to, actively infected with, or recovered from COVID-19. Samples came from the ongoing ImmuneRACE study (first 160 participants) plus 1,254 subjects from 6 global collaborators. The repertoires were made available in a free public database intended to serve as a resource for research on the immune response to SARS-CoV-2. The prospective study material was composed of cDNA or gDNA derived from T cells, B-cell-depleted T cells, or PBMCs. General findings and caveats noted by the study authors: The amount of clinical and demographic metadata varied by source and participant and was provided uncurated.

This clone was detected only once. Its antigen remains undetermined. Base qualities are not at hand, and no much larger clone is one base apart. Collaborating institutions collected whole blood in K2EDTA tubes following their own protocols. Collaborator samples were shipped for TCRbeta analysis as frozen whole blood, isolated PBMCs, or DNA extracted from either sample type. The CDR3, cysteine through phenylalanine, is 17 amino acids long. The kept DNA is CDR3 alone, 51 bases in frame from the first base. The germline V gene provides CDR1 SGHTA and CDR2 FQGTGA. V trim: 2 bases; J trim: 1 base; unmatched bases: 5. TCRbeta CDR3 regions were amplified from genomic DNA by means of the immunoSEQ Assay, a bias-controlled multiplex PCR. Processing in the source paper ran as follows. The number of nucleated cells in each sample was estimated by amplification of reference gene primers within the assay. To quantify the absolute abundance of each unique TCRbeta CDR3 rearrangement, sequence reads were collapsed and filtered. For each sample, productive Simpson clonality was calculated by taking the square root of Simpson's diversity index across productive rearrangements. The clones in this table, taken by TCRdb from immuneACCESS, are in-frame only. Not every clone is retained; where verified, under half of the shortfall comes from an unresolved V gene, and the cause of the rest is unknown. That table supplies the V and J calls and clone size; D and trimming were determined from the DNA. Across this sample there are 200,000 to 300,000 clones, with just under 85% seen only once. Of the sample, 7.5% to 10% is held by the ten largest clones.

The material sequenced was peripheral blood. This clonotype was obtained from an older man with acute or convalescent COVID-19. The chain links TRBV7-3 with TRBJ2-1; 10 nucleotides in the junction match TRBD2. The CDR3 protein is CASSLSSGRESYNEQFF. The nucleotides are TGTGCCAGCAGCTTATCTAGCGGGAGAGAATCCTACAATGAGCAGTTCTTC.